This T cell receptor (beta chain) was identified during a study of post-analysis software for immune sequencing data. TCR beta libraries were prepared from cDNA with unique molecular identifiers. Between about 1 and 11 million T cells gave rise to some 450,000 cDNA molecules. Each CDR3 protein gets one entry after TCRdb re-called the PCR reads with MiXCR. The sample shows approximately 180,000 distinct CDR3 sequences, around 28% of them seen only once. This clonotype appeared a few times. Sample: blood. This TCR came from a girl between 10 and 17 years old with multiple sclerosis.

CDR3 sequence: CASSARGTLAGSSYNEQFF. The CDR3 region has the DNA TGTGCCAGCAGCGCCCGAGGGACTCTAGCGGGGAGCTCCTACAATGAGCAGTTCTTC. The gene calls are TRBV9 and TRBJ2-1, with 9 bases matching TRBD2. The germline V gene encodes CDR1 SGDLS and CDR2 YYNGEE. The CDR3 consists of 19 residues. With V trimmed by 3 bases and J by 0 bases, 13 bases remained unmatched.